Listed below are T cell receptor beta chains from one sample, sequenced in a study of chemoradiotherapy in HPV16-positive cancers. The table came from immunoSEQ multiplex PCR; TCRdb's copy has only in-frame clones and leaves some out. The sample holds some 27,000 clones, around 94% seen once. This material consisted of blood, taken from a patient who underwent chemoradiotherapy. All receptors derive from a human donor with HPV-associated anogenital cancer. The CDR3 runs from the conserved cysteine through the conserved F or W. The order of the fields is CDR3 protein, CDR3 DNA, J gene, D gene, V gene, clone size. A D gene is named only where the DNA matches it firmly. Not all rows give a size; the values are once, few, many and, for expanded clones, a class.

CASSQSTGQPSYNEQFF,TGCGCCAGCAGTCAATCGACGGGGCAGCCTTCCTACAATGAGCAGTTCTTC,TRBJ2-1,-,TRBV23-1,-
CASTSSGANTGELFF,TGTGCCAGCACCTCGAGCGGGGCGAACACCGGGGAGCTGTTTTTT,TRBJ2-2,TRBD2,TRBV2,-
CASSPPSWWENYETQYF,TGTGCCAGCAGCCCTCCTTCATGGTGGGAGAATTATGAGACCCAGTACTTC,TRBJ2-5,-,TRBV7-2,-
CASSLGLAGGYNEQFF,TGTGCCAGCAGTTTAGGACTAGCGGGGGGATACAATGAGCAGTTCTTC,TRBJ2-1,TRBD2,TRBV27,-
CASSSQYSGANVLTF,TGTGCCAGCAGCTCCCAGTACTCTGGGGCCAACGTCCTGACTTTC,TRBJ2-6,-,TRBV5-4,once
CATSSRRSSYEQYF,TGTGCCACCAGCAGCCGACGGAGCTCCTACGAGCAGTACTTC,TRBJ2-7,-,TRBV15,-
CASREGGGIGTGELFF,TGTGCCAGCAGGGAGGGTGGAGGAATTGGCACCGGGGAGCTGTTTTTT,TRBJ2-2,-,TRBV7-2,-
CASSLEGGPYGYTF,TGCGCCAGCAGCTTGGAGGGGGGACCCTATGGCTACACCTTC,TRBJ1-2,-,TRBV5-1,-
CASSIPTSYEQYF,TGTGCCAGCAGTATACCTACCTCCTACGAGCAGTACTTC,TRBJ2-7,-,TRBV28,-
CASSWTGGNQNTIYF,TGCGCCAGCAGCTGGACAGGGGGCAACCAAAACACCATATATTTT,TRBJ1-3,TRBD1,TRBV5-1,-
CASSYSGPAWNTEAFF,TGTGCCAGCAGTTACTCGGGACCAGCATGGAACACTGAAGCTTTCTTT,TRBJ1-1,-,TRBV6-5,medium-sized
CASRQGAGEQYF,TGTGCCAGCCGACAGGGGGCGGGTGAGCAGTACTTC,TRBJ2-7,TRBD1,TRBV7-9,-
CASSLKWDRVTGELFF,TGTGCCAGCAGTTTAAAATGGGACAGGGTGACCGGGGAGCTGTTTTTT,TRBJ2-2,TRBD1,TRBV27,-
CASSLYEQYF,TGTGCCAGCAGTCTGTACGAGCAGTACTTC,TRBJ2-7,-,TRBV2,-
CASSSIPGQGQPQHF,TGTGCCAGCAGTTCAATACCGGGACAGGGACAGCCCCAGCATTTT,TRBJ1-5,TRBD1,TRBV27,-
CASSAGDGYGYTF,TGTGCCAGCAGCGCAGGGGACGGCTATGGCTACACCTTC,TRBJ1-2,-,TRBV7-6,once
CASSEVGAGNTIYF,TGTGCCAGCAGTGAAGTAGGGGCTGGAAACACCATATATTTT,TRBJ1-3,-,TRBV6-1,-
CAISEAWDRYSYEQYF,TGTGCCATCAGTGAGGCCTGGGACAGGTATTCCTACGAGCAGTACTTC,TRBJ2-7,TRBD1,TRBV10-3,-
CASSPREPEPVTDTQYF,TGTGCCAGCAGCCCGCGGGAGCCCGAACCGGTAACAGATACGCAGTATTTT,TRBJ2-3,TRBD2,TRBV7-9,-
CASSQGQGIYEQYF,TGTGCCAGCTCACAGGGACAGGGAATTTACGAGCAGTACTTC,TRBJ2-7,TRBD1,TRBV18,-
CASRKGQRERETQYF,TGTGCCAGCAGGAAAGGCCAGCGGGAGAGGGAGACCCAGTACTTC,TRBJ2-5,TRBD2,TRBV6-4,-
CASSLGQGNEKLFF,TGCGCCAGCAGCTTGGGGCAGGGGAACGAAAAACTGTTTTTT,TRBJ1-4,-,TRBV5-1,once
CASSPFSGLTDTQYF,TGTGCCAGCAGTCCTTTTTCGGGGCTTACAGATACGCAGTATTTT,TRBJ2-3,-,TRBV27,-
CAWRPGPNQPQHF,TGTGCCTGGAGGCCGGGGCCCAATCAGCCCCAGCATTTT,TRBJ1-5,-,TRBV30,-
CSVGRGLRHEQYF,TGCAGCGTTGGCCGAGGACTTAGGCACGAGCAGTACTTC,TRBJ2-7,-,TRBV29-1,-
CASSIAGYGYTF,TGTGCCAGTAGTATAGCGGGCTATGGCTACACCTTC,TRBJ1-2,-,TRBV19,-
CATSAGGPPEQYF,TGTGCCACCTCGGCGGGGGGGCCACCCGAGCAGTACTTC,TRBJ2-7,TRBD2,TRBV28,-